This T cell receptor beta chain was observed in a study of cytomegalovirus exposure and HLA in healthy donors. Study-wide points: According to the study, roughly 180 TCR beta chains were cytomegalovirus-associated.

A word on this clone: The antigen remains undetermined.

PCR was performed using 60 Vbeta and 13 Jbeta primers. Only in-frame clones appear in the TCRdb table, and some are missing; sequencing was by immunoSEQ multiplex PCR. The sample contains some 170,000 clones, approximately 80% of which appear only once. The germline gives CDR1 SEHNR, CDR2 FQNEAQ (reference sequence). The CDR3 contains 14 residues. Trimming took 5 bases from V and 0 from J, leaving 10 bases between them. Material: PBMCs. This TCR derives from a young man in good health and CMV-seropositive. The rearrangement links TRBV7-9 to TRBJ1-1; TRBD1 might be the D (5 bases). CDR3 nucleotide sequence: TGTGCCAGCAGCCTGGGACTGGTGAACACTGAAGCTTTCTTT. It codes for CASSLGLVNTEAFF.